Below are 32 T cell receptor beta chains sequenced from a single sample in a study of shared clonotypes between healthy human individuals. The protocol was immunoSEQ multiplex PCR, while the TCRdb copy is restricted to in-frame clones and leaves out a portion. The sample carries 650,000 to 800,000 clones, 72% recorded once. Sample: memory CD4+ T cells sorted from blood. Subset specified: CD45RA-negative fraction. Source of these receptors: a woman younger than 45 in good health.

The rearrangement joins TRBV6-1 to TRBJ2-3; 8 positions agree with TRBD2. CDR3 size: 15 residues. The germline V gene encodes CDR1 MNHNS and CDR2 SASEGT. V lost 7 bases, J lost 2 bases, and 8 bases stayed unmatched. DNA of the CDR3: TGTGCCAGCACTAAGCGGGAGCCCCACACAGATACGCAGTATTTT. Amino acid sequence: CASTKREPHTDTQYF.

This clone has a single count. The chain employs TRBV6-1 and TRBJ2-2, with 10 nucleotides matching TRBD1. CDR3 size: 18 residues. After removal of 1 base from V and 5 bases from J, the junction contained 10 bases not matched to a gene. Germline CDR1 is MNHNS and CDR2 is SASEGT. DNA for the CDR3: TGTGCCAGCAGTGAAGTGGGACAGGGGTGGGGCAAAACCGGGGAGCTGTTTTTT. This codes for CASSEVGQGWGKTGELFF.

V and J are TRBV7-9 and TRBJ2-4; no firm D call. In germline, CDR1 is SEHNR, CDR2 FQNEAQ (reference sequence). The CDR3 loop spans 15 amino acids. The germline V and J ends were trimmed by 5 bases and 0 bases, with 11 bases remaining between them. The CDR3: CASSPGGVAKNIQYF. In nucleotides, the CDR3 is TGTGCCAGCAGCCCCGGCGGCGTAGCCAAAAACATTCAGTACTTC.

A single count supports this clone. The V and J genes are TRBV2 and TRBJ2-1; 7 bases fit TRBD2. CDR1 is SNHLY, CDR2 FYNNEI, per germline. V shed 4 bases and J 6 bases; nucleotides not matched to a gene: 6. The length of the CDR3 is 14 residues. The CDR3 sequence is CASSVGTNLNEQFF. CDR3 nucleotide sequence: TGTGCCAGCAGTGTTGGGACTAACCTCAATGAGCAGTTCTTC. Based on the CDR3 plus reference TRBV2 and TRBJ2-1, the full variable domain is EPEVTQTPSHQVTQMGQEVILRCVPISNHLYFYWYRQILGQKVEFLVSFYNNEISEKSEIFDDQFSVERPDGSNFTLKIRSTKLEDSAMYFCASSVGTNLNEQFFGPGTRLTVL.

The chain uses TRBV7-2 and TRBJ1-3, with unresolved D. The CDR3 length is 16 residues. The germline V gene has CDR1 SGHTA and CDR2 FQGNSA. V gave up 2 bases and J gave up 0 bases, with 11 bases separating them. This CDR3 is CASSLFSGISGNTIYF. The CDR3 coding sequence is TGTGCCAGCAGCTTATTCTCCGGGATCTCTGGAAACACCATATATTTT.

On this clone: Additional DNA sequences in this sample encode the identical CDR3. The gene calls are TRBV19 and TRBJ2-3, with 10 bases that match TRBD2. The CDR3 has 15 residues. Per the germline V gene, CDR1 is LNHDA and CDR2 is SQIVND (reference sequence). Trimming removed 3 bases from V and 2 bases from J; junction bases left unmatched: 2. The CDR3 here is CASSILAGVTDTQYF. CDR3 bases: TGTGCCAGTAGTATCCTAGCGGGAGTCACAGATACGCAGTATTTT.

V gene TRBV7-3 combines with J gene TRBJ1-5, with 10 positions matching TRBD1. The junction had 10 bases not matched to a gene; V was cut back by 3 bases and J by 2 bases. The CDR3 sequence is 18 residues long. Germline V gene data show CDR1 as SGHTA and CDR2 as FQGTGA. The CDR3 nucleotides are TGTGCCAGCAGCTTCTTAAGCCCGGGACAGGGGCGCAATCAGCCCCAGCATTTT. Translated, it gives CASSFLSPGQGRNQPQHF.

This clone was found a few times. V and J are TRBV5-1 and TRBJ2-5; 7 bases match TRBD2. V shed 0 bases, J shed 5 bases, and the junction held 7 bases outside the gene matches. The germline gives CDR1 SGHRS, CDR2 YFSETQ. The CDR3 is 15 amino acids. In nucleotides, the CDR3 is TGCGCCAGCAGCTTGGGCAACAGCGGGAAGGAGACCCAGTACTTC. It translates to CASSLGNSGKETQYF. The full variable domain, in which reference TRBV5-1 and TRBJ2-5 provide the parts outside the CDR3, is KAGVTQTPRYLIKTRGQQVTLSCSPISGHRSVSWYQQTPGQGLQFLFEYFSETQRNKGNFPGRFSGRQFSNSRSEMNVSTLELGDSALYLCASSLGNSGKETQYFGPGTRLLVL.

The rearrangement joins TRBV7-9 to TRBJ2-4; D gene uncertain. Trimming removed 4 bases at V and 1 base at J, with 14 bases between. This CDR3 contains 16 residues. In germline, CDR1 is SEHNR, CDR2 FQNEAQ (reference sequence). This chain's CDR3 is CASSSPYGLAKNIQYF. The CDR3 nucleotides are TGTGCCAGCAGCTCCCCCTATGGATTGGCCAAAAACATTCAGTACTTC.

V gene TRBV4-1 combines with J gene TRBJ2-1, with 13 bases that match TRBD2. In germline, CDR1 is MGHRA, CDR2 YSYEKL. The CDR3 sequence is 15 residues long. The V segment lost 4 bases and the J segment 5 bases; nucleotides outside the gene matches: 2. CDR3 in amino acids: CASSRLAGGNNEQFF. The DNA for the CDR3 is TGCGCCAGCAGCCGACTAGCGGGGGGCAACAATGAGCAGTTCTTC.

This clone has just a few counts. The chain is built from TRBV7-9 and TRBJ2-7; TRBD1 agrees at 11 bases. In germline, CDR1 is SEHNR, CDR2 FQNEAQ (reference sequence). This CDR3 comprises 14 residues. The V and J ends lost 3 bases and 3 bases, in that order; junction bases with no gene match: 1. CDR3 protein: CASSLGQGVYEQYF. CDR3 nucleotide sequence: TGTGCCAGCAGCTTGGGACAGGGGGTCTACGAGCAGTACTTC.

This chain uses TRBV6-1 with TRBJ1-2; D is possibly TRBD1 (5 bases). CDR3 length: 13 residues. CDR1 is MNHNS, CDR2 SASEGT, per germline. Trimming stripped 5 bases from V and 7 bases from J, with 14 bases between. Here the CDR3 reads CASSSTGLAGYTF. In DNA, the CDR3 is TGTGCCAGCAGTTCGACGGGACTCGCTGGCTACACCTTC.

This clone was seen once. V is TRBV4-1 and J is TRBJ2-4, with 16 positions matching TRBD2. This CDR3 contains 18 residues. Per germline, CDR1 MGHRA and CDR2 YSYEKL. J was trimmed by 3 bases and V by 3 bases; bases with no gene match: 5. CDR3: CASSQGLAGGRSKNIQYF. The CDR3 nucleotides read TGCGCCAGCAGCCAGGGACTAGCGGGAGGGCGGAGCAAAAACATTCAGTACTTC.

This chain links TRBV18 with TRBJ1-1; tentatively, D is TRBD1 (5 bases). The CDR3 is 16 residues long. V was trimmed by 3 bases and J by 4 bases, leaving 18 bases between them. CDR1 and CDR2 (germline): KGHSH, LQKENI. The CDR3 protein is CASSPRENSGGTEAFF. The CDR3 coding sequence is TGTGCCAGCTCACCGAGGGAGAACTCCGGGGGCACTGAAGCTTTCTTT.

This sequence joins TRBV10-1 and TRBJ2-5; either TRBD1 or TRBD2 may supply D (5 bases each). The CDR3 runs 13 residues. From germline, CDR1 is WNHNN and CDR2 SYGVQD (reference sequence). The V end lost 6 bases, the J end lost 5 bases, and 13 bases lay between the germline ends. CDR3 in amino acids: CASSPGSGETQYF. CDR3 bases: TGCGCCAGCAGCCCAGGGAGTGGGGAGACCCAGTACTTC.

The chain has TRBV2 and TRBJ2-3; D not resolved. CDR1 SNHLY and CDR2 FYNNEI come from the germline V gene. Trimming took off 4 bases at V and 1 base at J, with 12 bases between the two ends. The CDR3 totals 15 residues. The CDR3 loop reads CASSVRAAGTDTQYF. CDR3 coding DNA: TGTGCCAGCAGTGTCCGGGCTGCGGGCACAGATACGCAGTATTTT.

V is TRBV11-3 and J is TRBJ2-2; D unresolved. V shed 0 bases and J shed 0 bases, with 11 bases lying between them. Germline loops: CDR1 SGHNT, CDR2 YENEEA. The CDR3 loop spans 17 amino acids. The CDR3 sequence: CASSLDSRRSNTGELFF. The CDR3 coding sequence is TGTGCCAGCAGCTTAGATTCGCGGCGGTCGAACACCGGGGAGCTGTTTTTT. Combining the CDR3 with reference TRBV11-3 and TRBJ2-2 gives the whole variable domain EAGVVQSPRYKIIEKKQPVAFWCNPISGHNTLYWYLQNLGQGPELLIRYENEEAVDDSQLPKDRFSAERLKGVDSTLKIQPAELGDSAVYLCASSLDSRRSNTGELFFGEGSRLTVL.

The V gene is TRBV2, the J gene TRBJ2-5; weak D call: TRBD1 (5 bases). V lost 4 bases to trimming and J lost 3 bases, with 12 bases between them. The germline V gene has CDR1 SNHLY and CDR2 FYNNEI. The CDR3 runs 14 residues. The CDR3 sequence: CASSVLRQKETQYF. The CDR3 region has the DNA TGTGCCAGCAGTGTATTAAGACAGAAAGAGACCCAGTACTTC.

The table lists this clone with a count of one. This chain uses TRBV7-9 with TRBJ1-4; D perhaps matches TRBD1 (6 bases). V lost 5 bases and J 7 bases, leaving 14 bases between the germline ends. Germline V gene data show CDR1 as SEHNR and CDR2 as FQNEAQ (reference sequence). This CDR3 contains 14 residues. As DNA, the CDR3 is TGTGCCAGCAGCACGGACAGTCAAGGTGAAAAACTGTTTTTT. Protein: CASSTDSQGEKLFF. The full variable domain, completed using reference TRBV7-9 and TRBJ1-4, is DTGVSQNPRHKITKRGQNVTFRCDPISEHNRLYWYRQTLGQGPEFLTYFQNEAQLEKSRLLSDRFSAERPKGSFSTLEIQRTEQGDSAMYLCASSTDSQGEKLFFGSGTQLSVL.

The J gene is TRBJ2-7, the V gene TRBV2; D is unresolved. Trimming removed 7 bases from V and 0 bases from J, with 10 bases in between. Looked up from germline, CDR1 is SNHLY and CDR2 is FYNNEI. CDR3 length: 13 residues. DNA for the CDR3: TGTGCCAGCATCAAGGAAATCTCCTACGAGCAGTACTTC. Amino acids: CASIKEISYEQYF.

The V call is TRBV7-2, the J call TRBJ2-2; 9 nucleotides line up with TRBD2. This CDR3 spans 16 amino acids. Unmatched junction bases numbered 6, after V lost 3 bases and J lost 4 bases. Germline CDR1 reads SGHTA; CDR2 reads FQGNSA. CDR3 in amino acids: CASSLLGSGSTGELFF. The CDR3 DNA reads TGTGCCAGCAGCTTGCTGGGTAGCGGGAGCACCGGGGAGCTGTTTTTT.

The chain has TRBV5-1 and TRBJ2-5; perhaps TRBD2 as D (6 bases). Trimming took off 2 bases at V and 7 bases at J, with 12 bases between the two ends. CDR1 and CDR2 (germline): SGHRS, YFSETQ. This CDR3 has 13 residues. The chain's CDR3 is CASSFPEGRTQYF. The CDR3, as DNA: TGCGCCAGCAGCTTCCCGGAGGGCCGGACCCAGTACTTC.

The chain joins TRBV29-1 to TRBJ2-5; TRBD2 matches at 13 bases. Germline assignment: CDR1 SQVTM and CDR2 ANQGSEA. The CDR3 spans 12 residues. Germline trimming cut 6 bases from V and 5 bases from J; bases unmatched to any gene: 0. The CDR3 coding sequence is TGCAGCGTGACTAGCGGGAGGGAGACCCAGTACTTC. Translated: CSVTSGRETQYF. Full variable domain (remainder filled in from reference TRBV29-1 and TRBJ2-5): SAVISQKPSRDICQRGTSLTIQCQVDSQVTMMFWYRQQPGQSLTLIATANQGSEATYESGFVIDKFPISRPNLTFSTLTVSNMSPEDSSIYLCSVTSGRETQYFGPGTRLLVL.

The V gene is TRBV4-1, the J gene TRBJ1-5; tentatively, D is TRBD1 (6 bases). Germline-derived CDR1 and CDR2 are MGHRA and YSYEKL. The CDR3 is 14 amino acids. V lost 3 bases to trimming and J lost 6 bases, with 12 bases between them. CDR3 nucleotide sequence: TGCGCCAGCAGCCAGGACAGCAACGGTCAGCCCCAGCATTTT. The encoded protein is CASSQDSNGQPQHF.

CDR3 region: CASTEGPSSSYEQYF. The DNA for the CDR3 is TGTGCCAGCACCGAGGGGCCTAGCAGCTCCTACGAGCAGTACTTC. The rearrangement uses TRBV7-2 and TRBJ2-7; D might be TRBD1 or TRBD2, each matching 5 bases. V was shortened by 7 bases and J by 0 bases, with 16 bases between the two germline ends. CDR1 and CDR2 (germline): SGHTA, FQGNSA. The CDR3 extends over 15 amino acids.

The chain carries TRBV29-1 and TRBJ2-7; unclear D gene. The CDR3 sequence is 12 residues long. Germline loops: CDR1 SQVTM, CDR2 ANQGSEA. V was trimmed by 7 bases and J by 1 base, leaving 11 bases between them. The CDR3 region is CSGRSTSYEQYF. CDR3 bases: TGCAGCGGACGAAGCACGTCCTACGAGCAGTACTTC.

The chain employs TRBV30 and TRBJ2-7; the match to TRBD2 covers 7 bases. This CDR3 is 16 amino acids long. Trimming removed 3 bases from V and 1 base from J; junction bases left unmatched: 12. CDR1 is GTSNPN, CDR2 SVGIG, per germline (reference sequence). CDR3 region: CAWSYSSAGVSYEQYF. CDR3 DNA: TGTGCCTGGAGCTACTCATCTGCGGGAGTTTCCTACGAGCAGTACTTC.

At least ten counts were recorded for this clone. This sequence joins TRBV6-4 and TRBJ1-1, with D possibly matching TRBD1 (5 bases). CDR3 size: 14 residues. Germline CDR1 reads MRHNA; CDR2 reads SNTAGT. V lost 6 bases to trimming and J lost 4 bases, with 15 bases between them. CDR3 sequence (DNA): TGTGCCAGCAGGGATATGCGGAGGGGCACTGAAGCTTTCTTT. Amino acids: CASRDMRRGTEAFF.

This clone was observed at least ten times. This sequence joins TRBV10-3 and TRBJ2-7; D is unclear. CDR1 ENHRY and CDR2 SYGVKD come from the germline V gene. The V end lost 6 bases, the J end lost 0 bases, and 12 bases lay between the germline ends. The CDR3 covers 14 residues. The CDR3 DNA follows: TGTGCCATCAGGGCGACACTCAGCTCCTACGAGCAGTACTTC. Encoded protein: CAIRATLSSYEQYF.

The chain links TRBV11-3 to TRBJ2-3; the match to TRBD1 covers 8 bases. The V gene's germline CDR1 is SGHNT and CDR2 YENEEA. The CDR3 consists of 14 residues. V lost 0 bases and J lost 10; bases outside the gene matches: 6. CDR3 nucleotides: TGTGCCAGCAGCTTAGACGTCACAGGGGGACCGCAGTATTTT. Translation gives CASSLDVTGGPQYF.

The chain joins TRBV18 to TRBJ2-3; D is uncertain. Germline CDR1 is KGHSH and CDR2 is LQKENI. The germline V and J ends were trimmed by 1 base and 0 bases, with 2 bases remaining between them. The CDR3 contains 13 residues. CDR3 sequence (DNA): TGTGCCAGCTCACCACATAGCACAGATACGCAGTATTTT. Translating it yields CASSPHSTDTQYF.

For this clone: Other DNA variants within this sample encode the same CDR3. The CDR3 spells CASSLGPLGGSYNEQFF. For the CDR3, the DNA is TGCGCCAGCAGCTTGGGCCCCCTGGGGGGCAGCTACAATGAGCAGTTCTTC. The chain employs TRBV5-1 and TRBJ2-1; D tentatively reads TRBD1 or TRBD2 (6 bases each). Germline-derived CDR1 and CDR2 are SGHRS and YFSETQ. The CDR3 spans 17 residues. The V end was cut by 0 bases, the J end by 3 bases, with 16 bases between.